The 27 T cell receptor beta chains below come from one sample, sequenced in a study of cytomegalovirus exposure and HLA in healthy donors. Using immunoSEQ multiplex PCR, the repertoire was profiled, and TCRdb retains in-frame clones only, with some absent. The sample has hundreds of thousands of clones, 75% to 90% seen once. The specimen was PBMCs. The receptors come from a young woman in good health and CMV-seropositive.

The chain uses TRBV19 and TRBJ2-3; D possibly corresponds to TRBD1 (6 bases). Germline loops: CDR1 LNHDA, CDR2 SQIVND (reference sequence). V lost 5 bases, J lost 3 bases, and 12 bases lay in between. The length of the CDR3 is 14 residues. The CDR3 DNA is TGTGCCAGTAGTCAAACAGGGATGACAGATACGCAGTATTTT. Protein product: CASSQTGMTDTQYF.

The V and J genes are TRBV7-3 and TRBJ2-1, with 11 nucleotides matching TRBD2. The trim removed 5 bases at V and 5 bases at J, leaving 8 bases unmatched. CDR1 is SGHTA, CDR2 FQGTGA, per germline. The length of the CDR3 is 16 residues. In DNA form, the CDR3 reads TGTGCCAGCAGCAGCCTAGCGGGAGGATTTGACAATGAGCAGTTCTTC. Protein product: CASSSLAGGFDNEQFF.

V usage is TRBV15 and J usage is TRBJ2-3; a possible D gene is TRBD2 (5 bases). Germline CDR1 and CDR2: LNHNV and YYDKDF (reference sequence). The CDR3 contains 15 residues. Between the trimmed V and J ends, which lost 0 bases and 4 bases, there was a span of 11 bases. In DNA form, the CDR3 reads TGTGCCACCAGCAGAGAGGCGGGTCGCCCAGATACGCAGTATTTT. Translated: CATSREAGRPDTQYF.

The DNA for the CDR3 is TGTGCCAGCAGCTTAATTAGGGGGCCACTTAAACTACATAATGAGCAGTTCTTC. It encodes CASSLIRGPLKLHNEQFF. The chain couples TRBV11-2 to TRBJ2-1; 7 bases match TRBD1. Trimming at V came to 2 bases and at J to 7 bases, leaving 17 bases not matched to a gene. The CDR3 covers 18 residues. CDR1 and CDR2 from the germline V gene are SGHAT and FQNNGV.

CDR3: CASSYPGEQYF. CDR3 nucleotide sequence: TGTGCCAGCAGTTACCCCGGTGAGCAGTACTTC. The V gene is TRBV2, the J gene TRBJ2-7; no firm D call. CDR1 is SNHLY, CDR2 FYNNEI, per germline. There are 11 residues in the CDR3. The ends were cut back, 5 bases at V and 7 bases at J, with 9 bases in the middle.

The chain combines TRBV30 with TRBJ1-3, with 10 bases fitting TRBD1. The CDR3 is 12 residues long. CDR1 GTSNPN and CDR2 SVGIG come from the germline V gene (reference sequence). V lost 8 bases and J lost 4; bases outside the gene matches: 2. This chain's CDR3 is CAGQGGGNTIYF. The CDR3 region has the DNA TGTGCCGGACAGGGGGGAGGAAACACCATATATTTT.

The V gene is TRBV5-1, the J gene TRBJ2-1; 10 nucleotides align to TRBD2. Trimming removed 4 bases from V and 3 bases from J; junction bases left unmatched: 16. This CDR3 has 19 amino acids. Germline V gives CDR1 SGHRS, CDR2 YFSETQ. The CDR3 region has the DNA TGCGCCAGCAGCAATCCTGGGACTAGCGCCGAGGTCAGCTACAATGAGCAGTTCTTC. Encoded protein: CASSNPGTSAEVSYNEQFF.

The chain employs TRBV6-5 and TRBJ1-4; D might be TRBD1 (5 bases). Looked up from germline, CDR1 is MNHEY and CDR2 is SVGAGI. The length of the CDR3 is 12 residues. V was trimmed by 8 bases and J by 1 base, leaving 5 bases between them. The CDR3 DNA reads TGTGCCAGCCAGGGAACTAATGAAAAACTGTTTTTT. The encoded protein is CASQGTNEKLFF.

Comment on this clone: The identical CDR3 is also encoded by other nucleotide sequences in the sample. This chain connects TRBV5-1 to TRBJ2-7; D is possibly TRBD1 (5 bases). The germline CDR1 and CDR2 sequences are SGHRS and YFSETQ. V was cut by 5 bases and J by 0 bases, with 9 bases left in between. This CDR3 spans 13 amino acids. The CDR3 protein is CASREGASYEQYF. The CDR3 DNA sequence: TGCGCCAGCAGGGAAGGGGCCTCCTACGAGCAGTACTTC. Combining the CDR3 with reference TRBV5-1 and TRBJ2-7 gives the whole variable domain KAGVTQTPRYLIKTRGQQVTLSCSPISGHRSVSWYQQTPGQGLQFLFEYFSETQRNKGNFPGRFSGRQFSNSRSEMNVSTLELGDSALYLCASREGASYEQYFGPGTRLTVT.

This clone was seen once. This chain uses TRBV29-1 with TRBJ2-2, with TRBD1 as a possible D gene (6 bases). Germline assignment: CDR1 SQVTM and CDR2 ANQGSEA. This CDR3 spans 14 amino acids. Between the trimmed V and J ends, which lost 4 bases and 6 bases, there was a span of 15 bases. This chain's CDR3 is CSVGQVEGAGELFF. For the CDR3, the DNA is TGCAGCGTTGGACAGGTTGAGGGCGCCGGGGAGCTGTTTTTT.

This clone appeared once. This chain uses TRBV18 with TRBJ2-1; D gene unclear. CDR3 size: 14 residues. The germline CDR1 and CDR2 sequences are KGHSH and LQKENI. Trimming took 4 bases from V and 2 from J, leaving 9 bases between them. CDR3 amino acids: CASSLLGTYNEQFF. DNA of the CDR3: TGTGCCAGCTCACTGCTGGGCACCTACAATGAGCAGTTCTTC.

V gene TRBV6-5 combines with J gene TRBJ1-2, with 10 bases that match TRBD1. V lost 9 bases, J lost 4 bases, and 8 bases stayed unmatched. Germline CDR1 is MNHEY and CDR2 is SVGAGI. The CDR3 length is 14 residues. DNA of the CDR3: TGTGCCAGGGTCCGGGACAGGGGCTTCTATGGCTACACCTTC. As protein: CARVRDRGFYGYTF.

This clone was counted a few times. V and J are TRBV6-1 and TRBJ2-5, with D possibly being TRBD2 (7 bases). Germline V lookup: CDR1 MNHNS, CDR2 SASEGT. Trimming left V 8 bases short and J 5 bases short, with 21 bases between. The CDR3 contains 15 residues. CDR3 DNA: TGTGCCAGCGCCGGGGGGTGGGGGCAGAGGGAGACCCAGTACTTC. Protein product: CASAGGWGQRETQYF.

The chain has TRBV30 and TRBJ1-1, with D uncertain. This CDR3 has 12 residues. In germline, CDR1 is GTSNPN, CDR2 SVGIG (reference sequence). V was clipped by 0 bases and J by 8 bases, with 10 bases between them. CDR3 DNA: TGTGCCTGGAGTGTACTCGGGGAAGAAGCTTTCTTT. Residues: CAWSVLGEEAFF.

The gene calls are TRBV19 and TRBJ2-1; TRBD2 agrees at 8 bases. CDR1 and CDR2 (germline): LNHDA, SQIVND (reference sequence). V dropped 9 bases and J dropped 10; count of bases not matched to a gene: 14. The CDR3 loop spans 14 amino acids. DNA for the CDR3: TGTGCCAGCAGCCCCCAAGCGGGAGTAAGAGAGCAGTTCTTC. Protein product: CASSPQAGVREQFF.

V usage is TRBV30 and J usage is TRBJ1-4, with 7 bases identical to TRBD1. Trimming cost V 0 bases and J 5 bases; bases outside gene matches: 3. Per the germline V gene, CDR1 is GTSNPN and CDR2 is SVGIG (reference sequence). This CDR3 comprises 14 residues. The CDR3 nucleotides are TGTGCCTGGAGTGTAGGGGGCGGGAATGAAAAACTGTTTTTT. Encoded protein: CAWSVGGGNEKLFF.

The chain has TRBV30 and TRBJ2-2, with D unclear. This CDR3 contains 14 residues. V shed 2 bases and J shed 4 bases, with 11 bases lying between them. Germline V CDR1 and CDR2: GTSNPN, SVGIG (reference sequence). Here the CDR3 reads CAWSPVDGTGELFF. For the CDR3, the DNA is TGTGCCTGGAGTCCTGTGGACGGCACCGGGGAGCTGTTTTTT.

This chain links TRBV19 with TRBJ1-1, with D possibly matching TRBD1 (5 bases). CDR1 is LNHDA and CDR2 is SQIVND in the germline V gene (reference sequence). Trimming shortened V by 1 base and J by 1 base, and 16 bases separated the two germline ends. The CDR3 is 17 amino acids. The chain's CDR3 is CASSIGSRTFRNTEAFF. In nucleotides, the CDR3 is TGTGCCAGTAGTATAGGCTCCCGGACATTCCGGAACACTGAAGCTTTCTTT.

The CDR3 spells CASIGTASNYGYTF. Written as DNA, the CDR3 is TGTGCCAGCATCGGTACAGCATCTAACTATGGCTACACCTTC. This sequence joins TRBV2 and TRBJ1-2, with D uncertain. Between the trimmed V and J ends, which lost 7 bases and 0 bases, there was a span of 12 bases. Germline lookup yields CDR1 SNHLY and CDR2 FYNNEI. The CDR3 has 14 amino acids.

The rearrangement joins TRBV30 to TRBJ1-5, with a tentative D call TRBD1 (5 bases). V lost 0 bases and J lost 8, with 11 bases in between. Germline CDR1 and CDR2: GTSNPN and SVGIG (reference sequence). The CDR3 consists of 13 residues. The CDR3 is CAWSVQGEKPQHF. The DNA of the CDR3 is TGTGCCTGGAGTGTTCAGGGAGAAAAGCCCCAGCATTTT. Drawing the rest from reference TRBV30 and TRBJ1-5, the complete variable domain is SQTIHQWPATLVQPVGSPLSLECTVEGTSNPNLYWYRQAAGRGLQLLFYSVGIGQISSEVPQNLSASRPQDRQFILSSKKLLLSDSGFYLCAWSVQGEKPQHFGDGTRLSIL.

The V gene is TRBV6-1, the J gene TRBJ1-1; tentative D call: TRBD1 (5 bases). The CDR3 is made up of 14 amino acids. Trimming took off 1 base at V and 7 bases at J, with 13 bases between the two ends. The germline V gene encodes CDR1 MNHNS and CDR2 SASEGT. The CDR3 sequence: CASSEGRGTYEAFF. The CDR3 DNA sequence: TGTGCCAGCAGTGAAGGGAGAGGGACCTATGAAGCTTTCTTT.

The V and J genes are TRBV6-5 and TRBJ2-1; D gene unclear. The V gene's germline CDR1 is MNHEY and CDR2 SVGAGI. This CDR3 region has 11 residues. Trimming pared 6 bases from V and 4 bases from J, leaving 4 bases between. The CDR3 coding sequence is TGTGCCAGCAGGGATTACAATGAGCAGTTCTTC. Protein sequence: CASRDYNEQFF.

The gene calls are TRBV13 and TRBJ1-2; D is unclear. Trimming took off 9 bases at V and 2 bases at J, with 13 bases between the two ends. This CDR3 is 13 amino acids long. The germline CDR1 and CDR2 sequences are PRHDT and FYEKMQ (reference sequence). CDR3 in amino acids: CASALGPNYGYTF. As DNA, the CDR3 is TGTGCCAGTGCCCTAGGGCCCAACTATGGCTACACCTTC.

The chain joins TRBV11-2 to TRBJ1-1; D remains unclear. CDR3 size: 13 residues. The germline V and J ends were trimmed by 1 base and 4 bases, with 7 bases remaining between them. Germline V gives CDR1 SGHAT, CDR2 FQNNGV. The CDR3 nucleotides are TGTGCCAGCAGCTTAGGTAGTGCCACTGAAGCTTTCTTT. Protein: CASSLGSATEAFF.

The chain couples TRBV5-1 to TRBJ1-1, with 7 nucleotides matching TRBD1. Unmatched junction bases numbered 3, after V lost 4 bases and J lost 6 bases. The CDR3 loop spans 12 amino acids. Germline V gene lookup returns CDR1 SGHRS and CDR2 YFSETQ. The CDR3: CASSRGTAEAFF. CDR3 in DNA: TGCGCCAGCAGCCGAGGGACAGCTGAAGCTTTCTTT. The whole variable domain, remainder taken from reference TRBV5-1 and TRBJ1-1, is KAGVTQTPRYLIKTRGQQVTLSCSPISGHRSVSWYQQTPGQGLQFLFEYFSETQRNKGNFPGRFSGRQFSNSRSEMNVSTLELGDSALYLCASSRGTAEAFFGQGTRLTVV.

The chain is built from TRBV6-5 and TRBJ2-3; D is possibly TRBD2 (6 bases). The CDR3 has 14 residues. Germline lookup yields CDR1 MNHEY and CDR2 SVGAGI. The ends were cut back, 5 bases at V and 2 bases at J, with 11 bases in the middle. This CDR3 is CASSQDYNTDTQYF. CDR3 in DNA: TGTGCCAGCAGTCAGGACTATAACACAGATACGCAGTATTTT.

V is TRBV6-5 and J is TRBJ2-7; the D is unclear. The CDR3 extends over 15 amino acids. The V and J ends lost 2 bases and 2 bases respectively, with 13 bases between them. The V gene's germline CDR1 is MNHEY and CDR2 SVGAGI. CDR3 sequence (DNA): TGTGCCAGCAGTTACGGCAAACCCTCCACCTACGAGCAGTACTTC. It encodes CASSYGKPSTYEQYF.